This TCR beta chain was retrieved from a study of control samples from healthy donors and cancer patients. Germline values: CDR1 SGHNT, CDR2 YYREEE (reference sequence). The V and J ends lost 4 bases and 7 bases respectively, with 26 bases between them. The CDR3 is 18 amino acids. Profiling relied on immunoSEQ multiplex PCR, and the TCRdb table lists in-frame clones only, not all of them. The sample includes 150,000 to 200,000 clones, 85% to 90% of them seen just once. V gene TRBV5-4 combines with J gene TRBJ2-2; D possibly corresponds to TRBD1 (7 bases). Sequenced input: blood. This receptor was identified in a woman aged 45-65 years in good health. The DNA of the CDR3 is TGTGCCAGCAGCGCCGCCGGATTAGGAGGGGGCTTAGGCGGGGAGCTGTTTTTT. Its translation: CASSAAGLGGGLGGELFF. Together with reference TRBV5-4 and TRBJ2-2, the CDR3 gives the full variable domain: ETGVTQSPTHLIKTRGQQVTLRCSSQSGHNTVSWYQQALGQGPQFIFQYYREEENGRGNFPPRFSGLQFPNYSSELNVNALELDDSALYLCASSAAGLGGGLGGELFFGEGSRLTVL.